Ten or more counts support the clone carrying this TCR beta chain. Its target is unknown. The germline gene is not matched at one end of the junction; a read error may be the cause. There are 13 residues in the CDR3. The germline gives CDR1 SGHTA, CDR2 FQGNSA. This specimen comes from a study of T cell repertoires in cytomegalovirus infection. Study outcomes and limitations: Summed frequency of public TCR beta families distinguished CMV carriers with the relevant HLA. HLA-C-restricted CMV clonotypes gave the most frequent clonotype in two of eight donors.

One entry per CDR3 protein, called by TCRdb with MiXCR from the reads. There are around 210,000 distinct CDR3 sequences in the sample; around 6.6% occur only once, and around 6.9% lies in the top ten. Material: PBMCs. This sequence originates from a human donor in good health (CMV status not recorded). Some clones in this sample may be carry-over from other donors' samples. V and J are TRBV7-2 and TRBJ2-1; no clear D gene. CDR3 coding DNA: TGTGCCAGCAGCCCCCGCGGTGGGAATGGGCAGTTCTTC. Translation: CASSPRGGNGQFF.